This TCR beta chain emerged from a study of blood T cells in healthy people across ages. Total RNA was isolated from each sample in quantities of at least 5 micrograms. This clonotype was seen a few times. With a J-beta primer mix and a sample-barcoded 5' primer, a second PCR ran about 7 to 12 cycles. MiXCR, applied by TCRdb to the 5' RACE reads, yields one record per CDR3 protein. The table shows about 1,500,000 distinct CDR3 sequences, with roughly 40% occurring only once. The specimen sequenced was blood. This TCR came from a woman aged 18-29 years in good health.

CDR3 residues: CAIRDASSAEQFF. The CDR3 DNA is TGTGCCATCAGGGACGCTAGTAGCGCTGAGCAGTTCTTC. J is TRBJ2-1 and V is TRBV10-3, with a possible D match to TRBD2 (5 bases). This CDR3 contains 13 residues. Germline V gene data show CDR1 as ENHRY and CDR2 as SYGVKD. V lost 6 bases to trimming and J lost 9 bases, with 15 bases between them.